The next 21 T cell receptor beta chains were all read from a single sample in a study of CXCR3-negative and CXCR3-positive naive CD8 T cells. cDNA libraries for TRB were generated by 5' RACE incorporating UMI labels. TCRdb re-called the 5' RACE reads and catalogs CDR3 proteins one per entry, DNA excluded. This listing includes about 84,000 distinct CDR3 sequences. Study-level results: Hydrophobicity of TRB CDR3s was greater in CXCR3-positive naive cells than in CXCR3-negative naive cells.

What these receptors recognize is not known. Sample: naive CXCR3+ CD8+ T cells from blood. The subset denotes: CD45RO-CCR7+CD27+CD95- naive CD8+ T cells expressing CXCR3 (TNR3+). The source of these receptors is a human donor in good health. Some clones in this sample may be carry-over from other donors' samples.

This chain joins TRBV20-1 and TRBJ2-4; as DNA is missing, the TRBD2 call by TCRdb cannot be tested. CDR1 DFQATT and CDR2 SNEGSKA come from the germline V gene (reference sequence). The CDR3 contains 15 residues. CDR3 region: CSAQSGTKSGNIQYF.

The chain is built from TRBV7-9 and TRBJ2-7; TCRdb returns TRBD1, unconfirmable since there is no DNA. Germline CDR1 is SEHNR and CDR2 is FQNEAQ (reference sequence). The length of the CDR3 is 15 residues. The CDR3 reads CASSLAWGGTYEQYF.

This chain links TRBV25-1 with TRBJ1-1. The germline gives CDR1 MGHDK, CDR2 SYGVNS. The CDR3 loop spans 13 amino acids. CDR3 loop: CASSDGMNTEAFF. The entire variable domain, with the rest obtained from reference TRBV25-1 and TRBJ1-1, is as follows: EADIYQTPRYLVIGTGKKITLECSQTMGHDKMYWYQQDPGMELHLIHYSYGVNSTEKGDLSSESTVSRIRTEHFPLTLESARPSHTSQYLCASSDGMNTEAFFGQGTRLTVV.

The chain recombines TRBV5-6 with TRBJ2-7; without DNA, the TCRdb call of TRBD1 cannot be checked. This CDR3 region has 19 residues. Germline V gene sequence: CDR1 SGHDT, CDR2 YYEEEE. The CDR3 protein is CASSLGWKGVGGELYEQYF. Together with reference TRBV5-6 and TRBJ2-7, the CDR3 gives the full variable domain: DAGVTQSPTHLIKTRGQQVTLRCSPKSGHDTVSWYQQALGQGPQFIFQYYEEEERQRGNFPDRFSGHQFPNYSSELNVNALLLGDSALYLCASSLGWKGVGGELYEQYFGPGTRLTVT.

V and J are TRBV9 and TRBJ1-2; checking the TCRdb D call of TRBD1 is not possible without DNA. This CDR3 has 12 residues. Germline-derived CDR1 and CDR2 are SGDLS and YYNGEE. CDR3 residues: CASSVEGGISTF.

The chain uses TRBV28 and TRBJ2-2; no DNA is available, so the TRBD1 call from TCRdb remains unchecked. CDR1 and CDR2 (germline): MDHEN, SYDVKM. The CDR3 consists of 14 residues. This CDR3 is CASNRQGWTGELFF. Drawing the rest from reference TRBV28 and TRBJ2-2, the complete variable domain is DVKVTQSSRYLVKRTGEKVFLECVQDMDHENMFWYRQDPGLGLRLIYFSYDVKMKEKGDIPEGYSVSREKKERFSLILESASTNQTSMYLCASNRQGWTGELFFGEGSRLTVL.

This chain links TRBV20-1 with TRBJ2-7. The V gene's germline CDR1 is DFQATT and CDR2 SNEGSKA (reference sequence). The length of the CDR3 is 11 residues. The CDR3 sequence is CSAATESEQYF.

The V gene is TRBV5-1, the J gene TRBJ2-7; TCRdb's D call of TRBD1 is untestable without DNA. Germline V gene sequence: CDR1 SGHRS, CDR2 YFSETQ. CDR3 length: 15 amino acids. CDR3 in amino acids: CASSLTETGPYEQYF.

This chain connects TRBV29-1 to TRBJ1-2; no DNA is available, so the TRBD1 call from TCRdb remains unchecked. Germline lookup yields CDR1 SQVTM and CDR2 ANQGSEA. The CDR3 loop spans 14 amino acids. CDR3 protein: CSVFSDSQHYGYTF. Full variable domain (remainder filled in from reference TRBV29-1 and TRBJ1-2): SAVISQKPSRDICQRGTSLTIQCQVDSQVTMMFWYRQQPGQSLTLIATANQGSEATYESGFVIDKFPISRPNLTFSTLTVSNMSPEDSSIYLCSVFSDSQHYGYTFGSGTRLTVV.

The rearrangement links TRBV28 to TRBJ2-3; TCRdb proposes TRBD1, but this gene call is untestable without DNA. Germline V lookup: CDR1 MDHEN, CDR2 SYDVKM. The CDR3 loop spans 13 amino acids. CDR3 protein: CASSSQGLDTQYF.

This chain uses TRBV7-9 with TRBJ1-2; TCRdb indicates TRBD1, and absent DNA this call remains unverified. The CDR3 runs 17 residues. Germline CDR1 SEHNR, CDR2 FQNEAQ (reference sequence). The CDR3: CASSPPTGPNIRYGYTF.

V and J are TRBV18 and TRBJ2-5; TCRdb calls TRBD1, which cannot be checked without DNA. Germline lookup yields CDR1 KGHSH and CDR2 LQKENI. CDR3 length equals 17 residues. CDR3 region: CASSPPADRDFQETQYF.

V gene TRBV7-7 combines with J gene TRBJ2-5; TCRdb picks TRBD1, but there is no DNA to check that call. The CDR3 length is 15 residues. CDR1 is SSHAT, CDR2 FNYEAQ, per germline (reference sequence). CDR3 protein: CASSLRDSGGGTQYF.

V is TRBV12-3 or TRBV12-4 and J is TRBJ2-5; checking the TCRdb D call of TRBD2 is not possible without DNA. CDR3 size: 15 residues. CDR3 sequence reads: CASSSSGTLQETQYF.

The chain uses TRBV11-2 and TRBJ2-1; TCRdb names TRBD1, which stays unverified in the absence of DNA. CDR1 and CDR2 (germline): SGHAT, FQNNGV. This CDR3 contains 12 residues. This CDR3 reads CASSLGGGEQFF.

V and J are TRBV3-1 and TRBJ1-2; no DNA is available, so the TRBD1 call from TCRdb remains unchecked. Germline lookup yields CDR1 LGHDT and CDR2 YNNKEL (reference sequence). The CDR3 is made up of 15 amino acids. This CDR3 is CASTERQGLFGGYTF.

The genes are TRBV10-3 and TRBJ2-7. The V gene's germline CDR1 is ENHRY and CDR2 SYGVKD. The CDR3 totals 14 residues. The CDR3 sequence: CAISESPDSYEQYF.

This chain uses TRBV29-1 with TRBJ1-2. Per the germline V gene, CDR1 is SQVTM and CDR2 is ANQGSEA. The CDR3 runs 11 residues. This CDR3 is CSVEGNYGYTF.

This chain joins TRBV29-1 and TRBJ1-1. Germline V gene sequence: CDR1 SQVTM, CDR2 ANQGSEA. The CDR3 loop spans 13 amino acids. The CDR3 sequence is CSARWGLGTEAFF.

The genes are TRBV5-1 and TRBJ2-1; TCRdb designates TRBD2, a call that cannot be tested without DNA. CDR1 and CDR2 from the germline V gene are SGHRS and YFSETQ. The CDR3 sequence is 17 residues long. The CDR3 here is CASRSTDSGGTYNEQFF.

J is TRBJ1-2 and V is TRBV5-1; checking the TCRdb D call of TRBD1 is not possible without DNA. The CDR3 has 14 residues. Germline values: CDR1 SGHRS, CDR2 YFSETQ. CDR3 protein: CASSPYYQGEGDTF.